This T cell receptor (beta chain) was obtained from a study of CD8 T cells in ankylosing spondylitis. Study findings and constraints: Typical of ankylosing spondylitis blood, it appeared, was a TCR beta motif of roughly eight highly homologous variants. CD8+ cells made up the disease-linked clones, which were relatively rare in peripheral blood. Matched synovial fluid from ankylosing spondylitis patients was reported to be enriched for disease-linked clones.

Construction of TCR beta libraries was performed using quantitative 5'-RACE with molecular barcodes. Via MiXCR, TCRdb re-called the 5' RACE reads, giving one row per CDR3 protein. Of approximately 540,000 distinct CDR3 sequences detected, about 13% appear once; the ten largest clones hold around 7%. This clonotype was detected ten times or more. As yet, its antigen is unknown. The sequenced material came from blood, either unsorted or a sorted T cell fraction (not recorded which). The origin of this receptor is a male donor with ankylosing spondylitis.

The DNA of the CDR3 is TGCAGTGCTAGAGAGACCTTTAATCAGCCCCAGCATTTT. Translating gives CSARETFNQPQHF. This sequence joins TRBV20-1 and TRBJ1-5; D call uncertain. Between the trimmed V and J ends, which lost 0 bases and 4 bases, there was a span of 7 bases. Per germline, CDR1 DFQATT and CDR2 SNEGSKA (reference sequence). The CDR3 runs 13 residues.